This TCR beta chain was identified in a study of blood T cell repertoires in COVID-19. Sequencing was performed with immunoSEQ multiplex PCR; in TCRdb, only in-frame clones are kept and a portion is missing. The sample has fewer than 400,000 clones; 85% to 90% are singletons. Patients of the Seattle cohort, enrolled during active infection, were followed longitudinally. CDR1 is LGHDT, CDR2 YNNKEL, per germline (reference sequence). Trimming took 0 bases from V and 8 from J, leaving 14 bases between them. The CDR3 is 14 amino acids. Sequenced sample: peripheral blood. The TCR sequence derives from a woman in her thirties with COVID-19, enrolled during active disease. The chain employs TRBV3-1 (or the pseudogene TRBV3-2) and TRBJ2-7; D may be TRBD1 (5 bases). CDR3 DNA sequence: TGTGCCAGCAGCCAAGATGGGGCAGCCAACAAGCAGTACTTC. Protein product: CASSQDGAANKQYF.